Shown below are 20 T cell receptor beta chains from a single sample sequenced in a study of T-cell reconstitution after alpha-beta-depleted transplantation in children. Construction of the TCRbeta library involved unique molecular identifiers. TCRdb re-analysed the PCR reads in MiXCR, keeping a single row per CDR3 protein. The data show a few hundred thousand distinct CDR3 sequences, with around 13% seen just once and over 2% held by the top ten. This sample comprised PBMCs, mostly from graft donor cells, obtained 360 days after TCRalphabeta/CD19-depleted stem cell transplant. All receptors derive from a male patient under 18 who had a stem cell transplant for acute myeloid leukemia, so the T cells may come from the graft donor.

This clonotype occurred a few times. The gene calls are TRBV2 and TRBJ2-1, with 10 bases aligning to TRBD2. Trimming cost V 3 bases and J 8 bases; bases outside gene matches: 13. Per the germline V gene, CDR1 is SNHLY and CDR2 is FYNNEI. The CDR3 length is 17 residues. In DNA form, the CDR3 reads TGTGCCAGCAGTGAGAGGGTAGCGGGGGGATTCATGGATGAGCAGTTCTTC. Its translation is CASSERVAGGFMDEQFF.

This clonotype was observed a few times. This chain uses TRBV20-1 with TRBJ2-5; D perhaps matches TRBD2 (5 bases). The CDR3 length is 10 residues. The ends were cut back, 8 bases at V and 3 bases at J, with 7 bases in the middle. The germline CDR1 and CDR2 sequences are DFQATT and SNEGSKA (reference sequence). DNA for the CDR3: TGCAGTAACGGGGAAGAGACCCAGTACTTC. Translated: CSNGEETQYF.

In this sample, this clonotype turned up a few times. Here the CDR3 reads CASSLVPSEQYF. The CDR3 coding sequence is TGTGCCAGCAGCTTAGTTCCAAGCGAGCAGTACTTC. The genes are TRBV7-2 and TRBJ2-7; no clear D. V lost 1 base and J lost 6, with 7 bases in between. Germline V gives CDR1 SGHTA, CDR2 FQGNSA. This CDR3 contains 12 residues. Full variable domain (outside the CDR3, taken from reference TRBV7-2 and TRBJ2-7): GAGVSQSPSNKVTEKGKDVELRCDPISGHTALYWYRQSLGQGLEFLIYFQGNSAPDKSGLPSDRFSAERTGGSVSTLTIQRTQQEDSAVYLCASSLVPSEQYFGPGTRLTVT.

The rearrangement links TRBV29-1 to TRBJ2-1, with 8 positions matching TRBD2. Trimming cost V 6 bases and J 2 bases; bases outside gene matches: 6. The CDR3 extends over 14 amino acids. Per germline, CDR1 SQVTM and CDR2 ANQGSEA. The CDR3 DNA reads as TGCAGCGTGCGCCGGGAGGGACCCTACAATGAGCAGTTCTTC. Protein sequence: CSVRREGPYNEQFF.

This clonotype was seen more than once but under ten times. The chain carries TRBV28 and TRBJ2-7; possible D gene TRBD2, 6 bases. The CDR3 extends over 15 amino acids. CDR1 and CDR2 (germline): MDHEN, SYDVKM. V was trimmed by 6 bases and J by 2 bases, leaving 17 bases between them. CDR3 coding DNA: TGTGCCAGCAGACTCCCCTCGGGACTCCCCTACGAGCAGTACTTC. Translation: CASRLPSGLPYEQYF.

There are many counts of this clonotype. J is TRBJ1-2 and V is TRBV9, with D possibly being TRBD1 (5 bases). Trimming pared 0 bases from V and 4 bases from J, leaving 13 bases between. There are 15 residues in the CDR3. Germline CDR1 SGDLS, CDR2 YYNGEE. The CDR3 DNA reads TGTGCCAGCAGCGTAGTCATGGACAATTCCTATGGCTACACCTTC. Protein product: CASSVVMDNSYGYTF.

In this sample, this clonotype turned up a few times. The CDR3 bases are TGTGCCAGCAGTTACTCGGGGCGGGAGCAGTACTTC. Protein product: CASSYSGREQYF. The genes are TRBV6-6 and TRBJ2-7, with TRBD1 as a possible D gene (5 bases). With 0 bases removed from V and 7 bases from J, the gap between germline ends came to 7 bases. Germline V lookup: CDR1 MNHNY, CDR2 SVGAGI (reference sequence). The CDR3 totals 12 residues.

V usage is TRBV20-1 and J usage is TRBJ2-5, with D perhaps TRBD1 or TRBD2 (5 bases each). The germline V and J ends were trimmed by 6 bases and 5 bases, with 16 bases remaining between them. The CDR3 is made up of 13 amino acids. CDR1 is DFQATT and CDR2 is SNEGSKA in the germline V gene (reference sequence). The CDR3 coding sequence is TGCAGTGCAGCCGGGACCTACACGGAGACCCAGTACTTC. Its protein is CSAAGTYTETQYF.

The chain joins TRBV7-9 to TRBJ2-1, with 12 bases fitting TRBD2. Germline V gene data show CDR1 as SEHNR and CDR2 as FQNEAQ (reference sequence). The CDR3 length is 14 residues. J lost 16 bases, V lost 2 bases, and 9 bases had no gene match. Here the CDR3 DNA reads TGTGCCAGCAGCTTACCCCAGACTAGCGGGAGTCAATTCTTC. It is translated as CASSLPQTSGSQFF.

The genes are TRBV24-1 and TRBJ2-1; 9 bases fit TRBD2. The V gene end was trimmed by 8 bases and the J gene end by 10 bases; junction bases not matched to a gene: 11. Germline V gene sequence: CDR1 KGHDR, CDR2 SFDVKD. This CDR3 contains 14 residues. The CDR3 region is CATTGLARPDEQFF. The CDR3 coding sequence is TGTGCCACCACCGGACTAGCGAGACCCGACGAGCAGTTCTTC.

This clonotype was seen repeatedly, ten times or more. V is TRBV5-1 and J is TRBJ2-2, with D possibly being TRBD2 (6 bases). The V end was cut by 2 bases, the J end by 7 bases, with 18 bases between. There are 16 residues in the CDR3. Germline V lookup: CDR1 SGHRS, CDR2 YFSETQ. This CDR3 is CASSLYEGLLSGELFF. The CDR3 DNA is TGCGCCAGCAGCTTATACGAGGGACTCCTAAGCGGGGAGCTGTTTTTT.

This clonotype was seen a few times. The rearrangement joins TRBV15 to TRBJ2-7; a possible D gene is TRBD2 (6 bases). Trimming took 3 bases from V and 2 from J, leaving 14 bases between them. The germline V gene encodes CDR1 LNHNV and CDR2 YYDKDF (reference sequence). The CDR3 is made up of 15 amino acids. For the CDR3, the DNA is TGTGCCACCAGCAGGGAGAGACTAGTGACCTACGAGCAGTACTTC. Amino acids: CATSRERLVTYEQYF.

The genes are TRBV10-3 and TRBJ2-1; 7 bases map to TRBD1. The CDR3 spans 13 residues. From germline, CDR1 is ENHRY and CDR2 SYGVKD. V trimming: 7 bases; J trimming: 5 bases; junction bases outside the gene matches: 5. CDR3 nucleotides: TGTGCCATCAATGGACAGGTGGACAATGAGCAGTTCTTC. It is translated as CAINGQVDNEQFF.

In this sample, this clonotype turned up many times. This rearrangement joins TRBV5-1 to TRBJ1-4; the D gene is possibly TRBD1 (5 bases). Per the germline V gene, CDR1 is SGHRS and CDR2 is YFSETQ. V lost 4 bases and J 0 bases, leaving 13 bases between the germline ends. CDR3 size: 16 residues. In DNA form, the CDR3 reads TGCGCCAGCAGCATAGGGACTGTTGCAACTAATGAAAAACTGTTTTTT. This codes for CASSIGTVATNEKLFF.

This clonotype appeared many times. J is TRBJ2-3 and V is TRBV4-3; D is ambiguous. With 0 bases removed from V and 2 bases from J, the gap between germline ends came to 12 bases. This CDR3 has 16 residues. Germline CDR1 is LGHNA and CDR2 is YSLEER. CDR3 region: CASSQEAQYVTDTQYF. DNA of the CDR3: TGCGCCAGCAGCCAAGAGGCCCAATATGTCACAGATACGCAGTATTTT.

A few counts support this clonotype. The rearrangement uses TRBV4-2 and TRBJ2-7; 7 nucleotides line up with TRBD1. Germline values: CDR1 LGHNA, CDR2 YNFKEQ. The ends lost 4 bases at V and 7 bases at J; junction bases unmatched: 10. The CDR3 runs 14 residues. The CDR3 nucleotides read TGTGCCAGCAGCCTATCGACAGGGAATGCTGAGCAGTACTTC. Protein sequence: CASSLSTGNAEQYF.

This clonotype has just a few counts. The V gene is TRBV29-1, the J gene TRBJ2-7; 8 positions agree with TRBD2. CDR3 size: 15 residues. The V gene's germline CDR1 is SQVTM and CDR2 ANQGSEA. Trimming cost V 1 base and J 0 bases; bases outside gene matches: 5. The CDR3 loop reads CSVEAPGGDSYEQYF. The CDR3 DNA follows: TGCAGCGTTGAAGCCCCGGGGGGGGACTCCTACGAGCAGTACTTC.

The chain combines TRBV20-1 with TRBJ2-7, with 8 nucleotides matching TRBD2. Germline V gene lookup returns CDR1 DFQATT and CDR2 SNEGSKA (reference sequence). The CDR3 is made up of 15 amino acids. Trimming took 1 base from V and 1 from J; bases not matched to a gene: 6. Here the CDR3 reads CSARVFTSGSYEQYF. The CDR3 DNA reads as TGCAGTGCTAGAGTTTTCACTAGCGGATCCTACGAGCAGTACTTC.

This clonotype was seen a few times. The CDR3 loop reads CASRGFSGGRGNSPLHF. DNA for the CDR3: TGTGCCAGCAGGGGCTTCTCAGGGGGAAGAGGGAATTCACCCCTCCACTTT. The genes are TRBV25-1 and TRBJ1-6, with TRBD1 matching 7 bases. The CDR3 has 17 residues. V lost 6 bases to trimming and J lost 7 bases; unmatched junction nucleotides: 15. CDR1 is MGHDK, CDR2 SYGVNS, per germline.

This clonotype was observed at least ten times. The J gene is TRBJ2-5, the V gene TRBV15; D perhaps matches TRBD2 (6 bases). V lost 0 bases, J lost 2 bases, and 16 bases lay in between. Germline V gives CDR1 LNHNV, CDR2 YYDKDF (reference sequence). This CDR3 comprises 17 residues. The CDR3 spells CATSRDPRLVGQETQYF. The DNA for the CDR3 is TGTGCCACCAGCAGAGATCCGCGACTAGTGGGACAAGAGACCCAGTACTTC.